This T cell receptor beta chain was recovered during a study of T cells after posttransplantation cyclophosphamide. As regards this clone: Its target is unknown.

General study results and limits: Later blood repertoires were often dominated by clones from the donor CD8+ memory compartment. Recipient CMV seropositivity and CMV reactivation strongly tracked TRB clonality.

Profiling relied on immunoSEQ multiplex PCR, and the TCRdb table lists in-frame clones only, not all of them. The sample yields about 6,800 clones, 92% seen once. CDR1 SGHRS and CDR2 YFSETQ come from the germline V gene. V lost 0 bases, J lost 3 bases, and 13 bases lay in between. This CDR3 is built from 15 residues. Treatment was busulfan-fludarabine conditioning, a marrow graft, and cyclophosphamide on days +3 and +4. The chain recombines TRBV5-1 with TRBJ2-7; D might be TRBD1 (6 bases). The TCR was taken from a female patient in her fifties or sixties who received an allogeneic stem cell transplant from a related donor, was CMV-positive, and had no GVHD. The graft donor may be the source of some T cells. The sample in question was PBMCs, obtained 1404 days after allogeneic stem cell transplant with posttransplant cyclophosphamide. CDR3 in amino acids: CASSLGGTLSYEQYF. CDR3 nucleotides: TGCGCCAGCAGCTTGGGTGGGACATTGAGCTACGAGCAGTACTTC.